This T cell receptor (beta chain) was obtained from a study of T cells after posttransplantation cyclophosphamide. Study-wide results and caveats: Donor-recipient repertoire similarity was low at 1-2 months, rising over year one. Recipient CMV seropositivity and CMV reactivation strongly tracked TRB clonality.

Trimming pared 2 bases from V and 0 bases from J, leaving 10 bases between. CDR1 is MNHEY and CDR2 is SVGAGI in the germline V gene. The CDR3 length is 16 residues. The table came from immunoSEQ multiplex PCR; TCRdb's copy has only in-frame clones and leaves some out. Reported are under 15,000 clones, none seen only once; the ten largest carry about 24%. Treatment was busulfan-fludarabine conditioning, a marrow graft, and cyclophosphamide on days +3 and +4. This clone was recorded at least ten times. Its antigen remains unidentified. Specimen: PBMCs, collected after allogeneic stem cell transplant with posttransplant cyclophosphamide. The receptor's source is a female patient aged 40-50 years who received an allogeneic stem cell transplant from an unrelated donor, was CMV-positive, and had acute GVHD only. Some T cells may originate from the graft donor. The V and J genes are TRBV6-5 and TRBJ1-4; D unresolved. The CDR3 nucleotides are TGTGCCAGCAGTTACGTCCGACTAACAACTAATGAAAAACTGTTTTTT. This encodes CASSYVRLTTNEKLFF.